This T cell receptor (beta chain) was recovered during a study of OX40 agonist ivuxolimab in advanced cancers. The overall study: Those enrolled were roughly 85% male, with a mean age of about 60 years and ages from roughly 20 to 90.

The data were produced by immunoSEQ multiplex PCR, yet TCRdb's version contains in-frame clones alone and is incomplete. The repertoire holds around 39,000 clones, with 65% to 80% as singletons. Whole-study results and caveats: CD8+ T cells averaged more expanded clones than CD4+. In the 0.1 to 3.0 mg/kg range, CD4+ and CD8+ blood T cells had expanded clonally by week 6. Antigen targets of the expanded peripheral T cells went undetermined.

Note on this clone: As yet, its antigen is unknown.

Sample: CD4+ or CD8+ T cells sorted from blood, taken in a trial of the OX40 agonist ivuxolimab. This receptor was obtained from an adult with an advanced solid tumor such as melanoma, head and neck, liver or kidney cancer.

CDR3 DNA sequence: TGTGCCAGCAGCTTACTAGGGTCAGGAAACACCATATATTTT. Translating it yields CASSLLGSGNTIYF. The J gene is TRBJ1-3, the V gene TRBV7-3; D unclear. From germline, CDR1 is SGHTA and CDR2 FQGTGA. The CDR3 sequence is 14 residues long. V was trimmed by 2 bases and J by 4 bases, leaving 9 bases between them.